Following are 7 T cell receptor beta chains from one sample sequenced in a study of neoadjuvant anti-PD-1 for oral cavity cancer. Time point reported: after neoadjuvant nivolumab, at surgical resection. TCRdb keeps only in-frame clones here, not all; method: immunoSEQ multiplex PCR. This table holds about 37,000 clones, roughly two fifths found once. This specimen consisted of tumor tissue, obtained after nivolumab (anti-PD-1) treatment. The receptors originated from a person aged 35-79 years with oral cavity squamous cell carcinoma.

CDR3 nucleotides: TGTGCCAGCAGTTTGGACAGGGGGCGATCTGAAGCTTTCTTT. The encoded protein is CASSLDRGRSEAFF. The chain joins TRBV27 to TRBJ1-1; 11 nucleotides match TRBD1. Germline-derived CDR1 and CDR2 are MNHEY and SMNVEV (reference sequence). The CDR3 has 14 residues. Trimming took 3 bases from V and 6 from J; bases not matched to a gene: 3.

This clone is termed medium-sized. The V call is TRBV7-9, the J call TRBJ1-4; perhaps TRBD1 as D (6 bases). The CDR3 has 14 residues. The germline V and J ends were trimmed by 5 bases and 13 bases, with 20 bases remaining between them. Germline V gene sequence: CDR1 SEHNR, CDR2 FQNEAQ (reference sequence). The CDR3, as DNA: TGTGCCAGCAGCATGGGGGCAGGGATGAGTGCACTGTTTTTT. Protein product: CASSMGAGMSALFF.

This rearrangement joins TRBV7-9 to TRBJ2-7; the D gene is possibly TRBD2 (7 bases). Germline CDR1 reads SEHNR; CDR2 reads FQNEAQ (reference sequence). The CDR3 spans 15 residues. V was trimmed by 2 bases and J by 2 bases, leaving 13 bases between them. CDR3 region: CASSLLAGATYEQYF. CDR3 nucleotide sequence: TGTGCCAGCAGCTTATTGGCGGGGGCCACCTACGAGCAGTACTTC.

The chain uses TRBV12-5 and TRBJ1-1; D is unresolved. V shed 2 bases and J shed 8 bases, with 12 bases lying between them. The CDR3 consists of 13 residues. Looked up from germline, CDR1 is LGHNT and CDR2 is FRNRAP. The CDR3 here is CASGLSTPKEAFF. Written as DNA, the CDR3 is TGTGCTAGTGGTTTGTCCACTCCGAAGGAAGCTTTCTTT.

For the CDR3, the DNA is TGTGCCAGCTCACCTTTAGGACAGGTGCTAACGAACACTGAAGCTTTCTTT. It codes for CASSPLGQVLTNTEAFF. The rearrangement uses TRBV18 and TRBJ1-1; TRBD1 aligns across 7 bases. The CDR3 runs to 17 residues. Trimming removed 3 bases from V and 1 base from J; junction bases left unmatched: 11. The germline CDR1 and CDR2 sequences are KGHSH and LQKENI.

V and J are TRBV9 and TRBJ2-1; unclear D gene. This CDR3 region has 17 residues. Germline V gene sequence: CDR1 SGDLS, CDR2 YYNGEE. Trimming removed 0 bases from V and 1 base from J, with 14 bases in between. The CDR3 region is CASSVGFVSLSYNEQFF. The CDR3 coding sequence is TGTGCCAGCAGCGTAGGATTCGTTTCACTATCCTACAATGAGCAGTTCTTC. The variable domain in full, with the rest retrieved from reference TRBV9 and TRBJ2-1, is DSGVTQTPKHLITATGQRVTLRCSPRSGDLSVYWYQQSLDQGLQFLIQYYNGEERAKGNILERFSAQQFPDLHSELNLSSLELGDSALYFCASSVGFVSLSYNEQFFGPGTRLTVL.

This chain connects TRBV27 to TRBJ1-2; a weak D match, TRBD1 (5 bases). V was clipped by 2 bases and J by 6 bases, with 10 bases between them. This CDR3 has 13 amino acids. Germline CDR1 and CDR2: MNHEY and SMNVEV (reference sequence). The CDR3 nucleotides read TGTGCCAGCAGTTTAAGTCAGGGCCATGGCTACACCTTC. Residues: CASSLSQGHGYTF.